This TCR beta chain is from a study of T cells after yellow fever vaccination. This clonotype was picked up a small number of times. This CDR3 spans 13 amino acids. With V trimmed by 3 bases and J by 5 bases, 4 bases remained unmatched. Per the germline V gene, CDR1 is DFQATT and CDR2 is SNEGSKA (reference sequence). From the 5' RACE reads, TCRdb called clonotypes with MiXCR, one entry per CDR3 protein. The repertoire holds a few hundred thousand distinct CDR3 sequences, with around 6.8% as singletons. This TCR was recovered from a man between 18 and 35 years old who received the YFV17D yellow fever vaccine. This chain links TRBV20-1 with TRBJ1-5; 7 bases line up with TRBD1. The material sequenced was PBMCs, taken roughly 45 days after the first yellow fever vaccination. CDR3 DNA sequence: TGCAGTGCTAGCGACAGGGAGGATCAGCCCCAGCATTTT. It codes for CSASDREDQPQHF.